Each of the 31 T cell receptor beta chains below was sequenced from the same sample in a study of cytomegalovirus exposure and HLA in healthy donors (dated by TCRdb to between 2016 and 2019). The library was produced with the immunoSEQ multiplex PCR assay. A mixture of 60 forward primers for TCR Vbeta segments and 13 reverse primers for TCR Jbeta segments was used in the multiplex PCR. TCRdb stores this immuneACCESS table with in-frame sequences only. Part of the clones is absent; in the studies checked, under half of the shortfall reflects unresolved V genes, and no reason is known for the rest. The sample table on file contains some 200,000 clones. About 0.81% of the sample is in the top ten clones. Sequencing used PBMCs. These receptor sequences come from a woman younger than 35 in good health and CMV-seropositive.

The rearrangement uses TRBV6-5 and TRBJ1-2; D is possibly TRBD1 (5 bases). Germline V gene sequence: CDR1 MNHEY, CDR2 SVGAGI. Between the trimmed V and J ends, which lost 7 bases and 3 bases, there was a span of 12 bases. CDR3 length: 13 residues. As DNA, the CDR3 is TGTGCCAGCACCTTCGGGGGGGACTATGGCTACACCTTC. This gives the protein CASTFGGDYGYTF.

This chain joins TRBV7-3 and TRBJ2-1, with 8 positions matching TRBD2. The germline CDR1 and CDR2 sequences are SGHTA and FQGTGA. The CDR3 contains 15 residues. After removal of 2 bases from V and 2 bases from J, the junction contained 2 bases not matched to a gene. The CDR3 DNA reads as TGTGCCAGCAGCTTAGACGGGGGGGCCTACAATGAGCAGTTCTTC. Its translation: CASSLDGGAYNEQFF.

The CDR3 is CASSQALPGQGHYGYTF. The CDR3 region has the DNA TGCGCCAGCAGCCAAGCTCTCCCGGGACAGGGGCACTATGGCTACACCTTC. V is TRBV4-3 and J is TRBJ1-2, with TRBD1 matching 10 bases. The germline V gene encodes CDR1 LGHNA and CDR2 YSLEER. V was clipped by 1 base and J by 3 bases; unmatched bases: 8. CDR3 size: 17 residues.

The chain combines TRBV5-4 with TRBJ2-7; TRBD2 agrees at 16 bases. V was pared by 4 bases and J by 7 bases, with 8 bases of the junction left unmatched. Germline V gene data show CDR1 as SGHNT and CDR2 as YYREEE (reference sequence). There are 16 residues in the CDR3. CDR3 loop: CASSPSAGLAGGEQYF. DNA for the CDR3: TGTGCCAGCAGCCCATCAGCGGGACTAGCGGGAGGGGAGCAGTACTTC.

The chain carries TRBV5-1 and TRBJ2-5, with D tentatively TRBD2 (6 bases). Germline assignment: CDR1 SGHRS and CDR2 YFSETQ. CDR3 size: 16 residues. Trimming took off 4 bases at V and 0 bases at J, with 16 bases between the two ends. Written as DNA, the CDR3 is TGCGCCAGCAGCCCGCAGGGACTCACCTACCAAGAGACCCAGTACTTC. Amino acid sequence: CASSPQGLTYQETQYF.

The chain employs TRBV10-3 and TRBJ1-2, with 8 nucleotides matching TRBD1. V lost 6 bases, J lost 3 bases, and 6 bases stayed unmatched. The CDR3 extends over 14 amino acids. CDR1 is ENHRY and CDR2 is SYGVKD in the germline V gene. CDR3 DNA: TGTGCCATCAGGTTAACAGGGGGGGACTATGGCTACACCTTC. Translated, it gives CAIRLTGGDYGYTF.

CDR3 sequence: CASSGLSKPEQYF. DNA for the CDR3: TGTGCCAGTTCGGGACTGTCGAAACCGGAGCAGTACTTC. This sequence joins TRBV19 and TRBJ2-7; a possible D gene is TRBD2 (6 bases). V lost 8 bases and J lost 7, with 18 bases in between. Germline values: CDR1 LNHDA, CDR2 SQIVND (reference sequence). The CDR3 covers 13 residues.

The chain joins TRBV5-4 to TRBJ1-2, with D perhaps matching TRBD1 (6 bases). The germline gives CDR1 SGHNT, CDR2 YYREEE (reference sequence). The CDR3 runs 13 residues. Between the trimmed V and J ends, which lost 2 bases and 3 bases, there was a span of 8 bases. The CDR3 bases are TGTGCCAGCAGCTTACAGGGAGACTATGGCTACACCTTC. This translates into CASSLQGDYGYTF. The full variable domain, its missing parts supplied by reference TRBV5-4 and TRBJ1-2, is ETGVTQSPTHLIKTRGQQVTLRCSSQSGHNTVSWYQQALGQGPQFIFQYYREEENGRGNFPPRFSGLQFPNYSSELNVNALELDDSALYLCASSLQGDYGYTFGSGTRLTVV.

The chain carries TRBV7-2 and TRBJ1-5; perhaps TRBD1 as D (6 bases). Germline lookup yields CDR1 SGHTA and CDR2 FQGNSA. The CDR3 covers 14 residues. Trimming removed 3 bases from V and 7 bases from J, with 13 bases in between. CDR3 sequence: CASSLGGPGQPQHF. DNA for the CDR3: TGTGCCAGCAGCTTGGGGGGGCCGGGACAGCCCCAGCATTTT.

Turning to this clone: A junction boundary mismatches the germline segment, possibly from a read error. The chain has TRBV7-7 and TRBJ2-2; D gene unclear. CDR3 size: 14 residues. Per the germline V gene, CDR1 is SSHAT and CDR2 is FNYEAQ (reference sequence). The CDR3 sequence is CASSFSGNTGELFF. CDR3 nucleotides: TGTGCTAGCAGCTTTTCAGGGAACACCGGGGAGCTGTTTTTT.

This sequence joins TRBV5-8 and TRBJ1-2; TRBD1 matches at 9 bases. CDR3 length: 14 residues. The germline V gene encodes CDR1 SGHTS and CDR2 YDEGEE. With V trimmed by 4 bases and J by 4 bases, 5 bases remained unmatched. The DNA for the CDR3 is TGTGCCAGCAGCCTAGGACAGGGGACCTATGGCTACACCTTC. Translation: CASSLGQGTYGYTF.

V gene TRBV14 combines with J gene TRBJ1-2, with TRBD1 as a possible D gene (6 bases). Trimming pared 4 bases from V and 4 bases from J, leaving 19 bases between. CDR3 length equals 16 residues. Germline V gene data show CDR1 as SGHDN and CDR2 as FVKESK. CDR3 DNA: TGTGCCAGCAGCCGACAGGTCCCTGGCGGTGGCTATGGCTACACCTTC. Translating it yields CASSRQVPGGGYGYTF.

The chain combines TRBV6-5 with TRBJ2-3, with a tentative D call TRBD2 (6 bases). Germline assignment: CDR1 MNHEY and CDR2 SVGAGI. Deletions cut 9 bases from V and 0 bases from J, with 16 bases between. The CDR3 is 15 amino acids. Written as DNA, the CDR3 is TGTGCCAGTAAAACCGGGGGAGTGAGCACAGATACGCAGTATTTT. It codes for CASKTGGVSTDTQYF.

The chain combines TRBV5-4 with TRBJ2-5, with 8 bases that match TRBD1. The end of the DNA is better explained by TRBJ2-7, so the J call may be wrong. The CDR3 length is 15 residues. CDR1 SGHNT and CDR2 YYREEE come from the germline V gene (reference sequence). The CDR3 reads CASSLLGTGPYEQYF. The CDR3 DNA is TGTGCCAGCAGCTTGCTCGGGACAGGACCCTACGAGCAGTACTTC.

In regard to this clone: Other DNA sequences of this sample code for an identical CDR3. The rearrangement links TRBV7-9 to TRBJ1-2; 7 nucleotides match TRBD1. This CDR3 comprises 14 residues. The V and J ends lost 0 bases and 8 bases, in that order; junction bases with no gene match: 6. Germline assignment: CDR1 SEHNR and CDR2 FQNEAQ (reference sequence). The CDR3 is CASSLATGSGGYTF. In DNA, the CDR3 is TGTGCCAGCAGCTTAGCGACAGGGTCAGGCGGCTACACCTTC.

The V and J genes are TRBV18 and TRBJ2-1; no clear D. CDR1 is KGHSH and CDR2 is LQKENI in the germline V gene. This CDR3 comprises 16 residues. Trimming cost V 1 base and J 6 bases, with 16 bases left between them. The CDR3, as DNA: TGTGCCAGCTCACCACAGCTGGCGACACCATTCAATGAGCAGTTCTTC. Encoded protein: CASSPQLATPFNEQFF.

V gene TRBV4-3 combines with J gene TRBJ1-1; 9 nucleotides line up with TRBD1. Looked up from germline, CDR1 is LGHNA and CDR2 is YSLEER. This CDR3 has 15 residues. V gave up 3 bases and J gave up 2 bases; unmatched junction bases: 4. The CDR3 DNA follows: TGCGCCAGCAGCCAGGAGGACAGGGGAAACACTGAAGCTTTCTTT. This sequence encodes CASSQEDRGNTEAFF.

The CDR3 DNA follows: TGTGCCAGCAGCAAACCGTCGGGGGGCGGGACCTACAATGAGCAGTTCTTC. This translates into CASSKPSGGGTYNEQFF. The chain links TRBV9 to TRBJ2-1; tentatively, D is TRBD2 (7 bases). Germline V lookup: CDR1 SGDLS, CDR2 YYNGEE. The CDR3 is 17 amino acids. V was pared by 4 bases and J by 2 bases, with 19 bases between.

The V gene is TRBV7-2, the J gene TRBJ2-7; D gene ambiguous. The CDR3 totals 13 residues. V lost 4 bases and J 0 bases, leaving 7 bases between the germline ends. Germline CDR1 and CDR2: SGHTA and FQGNSA. The CDR3 here is CASSYLSSYEQYF. The CDR3 DNA reads TGTGCCAGCAGCTACCTAAGCTCCTACGAGCAGTACTTC.

The gene calls are TRBV4-2 and TRBJ2-3, with 14 positions matching TRBD2. J was trimmed by 7 bases and V by 4 bases; bases with no gene match: 4. The germline V gene encodes CDR1 LGHNA and CDR2 YNFKEQ. The CDR3 loop spans 15 amino acids. The CDR3 sequence is CASSRLAGGQYTQYF. The CDR3 coding sequence is TGTGCCAGCAGCCGACTAGCGGGGGGGCAGTATACGCAGTATTTT.

The chain links TRBV4-3 to TRBJ1-2; tentative D call: TRBD1 (5 bases). Germline values: CDR1 LGHNA, CDR2 YSLEER. Trimming removed 0 bases from V and 5 bases from J, with 7 bases in between. There are 13 residues in the CDR3. CDR3 sequence (DNA): TGCGCCAGCAGCCAAGATGGGGCATATGGCTACACCTTC. It specifies CASSQDGAYGYTF.

This chain links TRBV27 with TRBJ1-5; D is perhaps TRBD1 (6 bases). Germline CDR1 is MNHEY and CDR2 is SMNVEV (reference sequence). V dropped 5 bases and J dropped 6 bases, with 14 bases sitting between them. The CDR3 is made up of 14 amino acids. In nucleotides, the CDR3 is TGTGCCAGCAGTATCACAGGGTTGGGTCAGCCCCAGCATTTT. Protein product: CASSITGLGQPQHF.

This sequence joins TRBV13 and TRBJ1-1, with 9 bases identical to TRBD1. This CDR3 spans 14 amino acids. In germline, CDR1 is PRHDT, CDR2 FYEKMQ (reference sequence). V lost 3 bases to trimming and J lost 5 bases; unmatched junction nucleotides: 4. Here the CDR3 DNA reads TGTGCCAGCAGCTTTACAGGGGGCGGAACTGAAGCTTTCTTT. Its translation: CASSFTGGGTEAFF.

Here the CDR3 reads CASSNGGGTEAFF. CDR3 DNA sequence: TGTGCCAGCAGCAACGGGGGGGGCACTGAAGCTTTCTTT. The J gene is TRBJ1-1, the V gene TRBV21-1. TRBV21-1 is designated a pseudogene. The CDR3 covers 13 residues.

This chain uses TRBV30 with TRBJ2-3; 11 positions match TRBD2. The J segment lost 1 base and the V segment lost 5 bases, leaving 14 bases of the junction unmatched. CDR1 is GTSNPN, CDR2 SVGIG, per germline (reference sequence). There are 18 residues in the CDR3. The DNA for the CDR3 is TGTGCCTGGGGACAGGGTCTACTAGCGGGAGTGGGCACAGATACGCAGTATTTT. Protein sequence: CAWGQGLLAGVGTDTQYF.

The V gene is TRBV11-1, the J gene TRBJ1-1, with D possibly being TRBD1 (5 bases). The CDR3 is made up of 16 amino acids. Germline loops: CDR1 SGHAT, CDR2 FQDESV (reference sequence). V was trimmed by 7 bases and J by 0 bases, leaving 18 bases between them. The DNA for the CDR3 is TGTGCCAGCACCCTCGACAGCGCGTCGATGAACACTGAAGCTTTCTTT. Its protein product is CASTLDSASMNTEAFF.

The chain recombines TRBV15 with TRBJ1-5; D unclear. V was pared by 1 base and J by 6 bases, with 10 bases between. Germline V gene sequence: CDR1 LNHNV, CDR2 YYDKDF (reference sequence). The CDR3 spans 14 residues. The CDR3 nucleotides read TGTGCCACCAGCAGAGGCAGTGAGGGTCAGCCCCAGCATTTT. It translates to CATSRGSEGQPQHF.

J is TRBJ2-2 and V is TRBV30, with 7 positions matching TRBD2. The CDR3 loop spans 13 amino acids. Germline V gene lookup returns CDR1 GTSNPN and CDR2 SVGIG (reference sequence). V dropped 6 bases and J dropped 4; count of bases not matched to a gene: 5. CDR3 sequence reads: CACLAVFTGELFF. In nucleotides, the CDR3 is TGTGCCTGCCTAGCGGTTTTCACCGGGGAGCTGTTTTTT.

The V and J genes are TRBV6-5 and TRBJ1-2; tentative D call: TRBD1 (6 bases). Germline V gives CDR1 MNHEY, CDR2 SVGAGI. The V gene lost 2 bases and the J gene lost 3 bases, with 7 bases spanning the gap. This CDR3 has 13 amino acids. The CDR3 spells CASSYRQDYGYTF. For the CDR3, the DNA is TGTGCCAGCAGTTACAGACAGGACTATGGCTACACCTTC.

The chain employs TRBV19 and TRBJ2-2; D gene unclear. Germline CDR1 LNHDA, CDR2 SQIVND (reference sequence). V lost 3 bases and J lost 1, with 12 bases in between. There are 16 residues in the CDR3. The CDR3: CASSIPGPMNTGELFF. In DNA, the CDR3 is TGTGCCAGTAGTATCCCAGGCCCCATGAACACCGGGGAGCTGTTTTTT.

The chain employs TRBV9 and TRBJ2-3, with TRBD1 as a possible D gene (5 bases). CDR1 is SGDLS, CDR2 YYNGEE, per germline. Trimming cost V 1 base and J 6 bases, with 15 bases left between them. This CDR3 is built from 15 residues. CDR3 amino acids: CASSVQGIASDTQYF. DNA of the CDR3: TGTGCCAGCAGCGTACAGGGTATCGCGTCGGATACGCAGTATTTT.